The present T cell receptor beta chain was sequenced within a study of blood T cells in healthy people across ages (dated by TCRdb to 2014 to 2015). Looking at the study overall: In model experiments, template switching captured roughly one uniquely barcoded TCR beta cDNA molecule for every two T cells. To track age-related changes in TCR beta repertoire diversity, the study relied on deep sequencing normalized with unique cDNA molecular identifiers. The donors were split into four age groups: young (average approximately 16 years), middle-aged (roughly 39), aged (62) and long-lived (roughly 77). Donors of different ages were randomly distributed across sequencing lanes to avoid experimental bias. The study analyzed two additional independent replicas of 1 million unique cDNA reads from the same blood draw for two donors, one aged 18 to 29 and one aged 80 or older. What the research found in general, with its limitations: Because profiling used bulk unsorted PBMCs, naive and antigen-experienced compartments could not be compared conclusively. Estimates of total diversity based on one million sequenced T cells were considered lower bounds and underestimates. Because donor CMV infection status was unknown, age-related changes in expanded clonotypes were potentially confounded. There was a strong correlation between observed TCR beta diversity and the percentage of naive T cells measured by flow cytometry. Observed TCR beta diversity per million T cells fell roughly linearly with age, and a significant reduction was already apparent by age around 40. The long-lived group showed more naive CD4+ T cells, fewer expanded clones and increased TCR diversity than the aged group, suggesting age selection.

Libraries came from 5' RACE. Sequenced using an Illumina HiSeq 2500. The second PCR ran for about 7 to 11 cycles and used a J-beta primer mix along with a sample-barcoded 5' primer. A unique molecular identifier was introduced onto each TCR beta cDNA molecule by a template-switch 5' adaptor carrying 12 random nucleotides. Each sample yielded at least 2.5 million CDR3-containing paired-end reads. First-strand cDNA was synthesized from all RNA with the Mint cDNA synthesis kit, primed by a TRBC-specific oligonucleotide. Following uracil-DNA glycosylase treatment, all cDNA underwent a first 18-cycle PCR with the universal primers M1SS and BC2_uni_R. The paper's processing steps were these. For normalization, 1 million high-quality reads, each with a distinct molecular identifier, were randomly selected from each sample. Reads with shared molecular identifiers were discarded instead of being binned into consensus sequences. MiTCR, with a Q25 quality threshold and the strictest error-elimination algorithm, was used for CDR3 identification, clonotype clustering and error correction. Lower-bound total TCR beta diversity was estimated with a nonparametric unseen species model using Euler transformation. TCRdb handled the public reads itself, with Q25 trimming in fastp and clone calling in MiXCR, and kept productive beta chains. CDR3 protein sequences are deduplicated, and each keeps its most common genes and DNA. TCRdb's processing, not the authors', yielded these V and J calls. For this sample there are around 900,000 distinct CDR3 sequences; 29% appear just once. The ten largest make up around a sixth of the sample.

From the cysteine through the phenylalanine, the CDR3 covers 15 amino acids. The only DNA kept is the CDR3, 45 bases in frame from the first base. Trimmed from V: 9 bases; trimmed from J: 10 bases; junction bases lacking a gene match: 21. Per the germline V gene, SGHRS is the CDR1 and YFSETQ is the CDR2. Note on this clonotype: It has no known antigen specificity. Nothing much larger sits one base from this clone, and base qualities are not available.

Donors were 39 systemically healthy Caucasian individuals from Russia aged roughly 6 to 100 years. Each donor gave 9.5 to 10 milliliters of peripheral blood, drawn into EDTA-treated Vacutainer tubes. Ficoll-Paque density-gradient centrifugation was used to isolate PBMCs, with at least 6.5 million obtained per sample. Total RNA was extracted from PBMCs with Trizol reagent, with at least 5.5 micrograms obtained per sample. For every donor, an aliquot of PBMCs went through flow cytometry to measure the percentages of naive CD45RAhigh/CD27high T cells. The source material was blood. The sequence is built from TRBV5-1 and TRBJ1-2, and 7 junctional nucleotides match TRBD1. The receptor was isolated from a woman of 80 years or more in good health. CDR3 reads: CATTSTGNKRNDYTF. The base sequence is TGCGCCACCACGTCGACAGGGAATAAGCGAAATGACTACACCTTC.